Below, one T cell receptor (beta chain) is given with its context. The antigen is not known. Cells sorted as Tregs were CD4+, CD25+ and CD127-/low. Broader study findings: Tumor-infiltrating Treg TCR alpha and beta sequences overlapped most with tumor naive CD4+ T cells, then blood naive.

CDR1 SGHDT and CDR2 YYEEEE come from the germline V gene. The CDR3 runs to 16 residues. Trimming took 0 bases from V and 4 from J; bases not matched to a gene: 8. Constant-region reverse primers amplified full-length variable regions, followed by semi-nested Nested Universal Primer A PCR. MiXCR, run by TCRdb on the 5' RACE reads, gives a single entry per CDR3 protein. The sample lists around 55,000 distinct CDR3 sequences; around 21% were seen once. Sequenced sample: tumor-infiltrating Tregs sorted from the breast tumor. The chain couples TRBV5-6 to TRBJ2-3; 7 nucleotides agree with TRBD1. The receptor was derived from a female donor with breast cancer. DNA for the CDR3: TGTGCCAGCAGCTTGGGGGTGGGACAGACCTCAGATACGCAGTATTTT. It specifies CASSLGVGQTSDTQYF.